The present entry profiles one T cell receptor beta chain with its context. Antigen unknown. This sample stems from a study of PD-1 blockade in mismatch repair-deficient tumors. Only in-frame clones appear in the TCRdb table, and some are missing; sequencing was by immunoSEQ multiplex PCR. The top ten clones hold approximately 9.9% of a sample with approximately 15,000 clones, about four fifths of them seen once. Time point here: roughly 9-day in vitro stimulation with candidate neoantigen peptide 5. The sample in question was cells cultured in vitro, obtained from a patient treated with pembrolizumab. This receptor was identified in an adult with mismatch repair-deficient cancer.

CDR3: CASSEALRVAQYF. The CDR3 coding sequence is TGTGCCAGCAGTGAAGCGCTCAGGGTGGCGCAGTATTTT. The J gene is TRBJ2-3, the V gene TRBV2, with a tentative D call TRBD1 (5 bases). The V gene's germline CDR1 is SNHLY and CDR2 FYNNEI. The CDR3 sequence is 13 residues long. V was cut by 0 bases and J by 10 bases, with 11 bases left in between.